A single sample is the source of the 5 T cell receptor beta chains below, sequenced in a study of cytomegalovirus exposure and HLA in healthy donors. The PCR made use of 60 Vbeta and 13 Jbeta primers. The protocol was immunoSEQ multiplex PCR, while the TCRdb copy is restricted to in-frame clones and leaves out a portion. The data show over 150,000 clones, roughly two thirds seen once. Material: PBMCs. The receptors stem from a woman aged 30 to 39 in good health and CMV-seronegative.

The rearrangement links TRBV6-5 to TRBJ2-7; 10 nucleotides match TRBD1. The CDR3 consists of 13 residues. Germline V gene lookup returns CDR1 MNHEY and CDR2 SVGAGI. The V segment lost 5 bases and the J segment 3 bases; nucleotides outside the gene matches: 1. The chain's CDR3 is CASSRDRGYEQYF. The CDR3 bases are TGTGCCAGCAGTAGGGACAGGGGCTACGAGCAGTACTTC.

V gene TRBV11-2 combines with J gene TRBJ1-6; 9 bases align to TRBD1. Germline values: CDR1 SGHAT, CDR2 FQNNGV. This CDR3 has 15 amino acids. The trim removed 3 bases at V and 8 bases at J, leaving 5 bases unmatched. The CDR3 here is CASSFTGGIDSPLHF. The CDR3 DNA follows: TGTGCCAGCAGCTTTACAGGGGGCATTGATTCACCCCTCCACTTT.

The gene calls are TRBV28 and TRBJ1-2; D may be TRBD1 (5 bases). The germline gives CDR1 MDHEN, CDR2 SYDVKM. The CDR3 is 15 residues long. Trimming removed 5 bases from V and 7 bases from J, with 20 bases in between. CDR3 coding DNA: TGTGCCAGCAGTCCCTCCCTGGACAAGGTCGGTGGCTACACCTTC. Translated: CASSPSLDKVGGYTF.

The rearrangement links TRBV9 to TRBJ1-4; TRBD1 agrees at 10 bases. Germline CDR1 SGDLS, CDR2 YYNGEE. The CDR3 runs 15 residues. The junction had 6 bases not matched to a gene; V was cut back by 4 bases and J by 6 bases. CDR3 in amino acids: CASSPTGQGHEKLFF. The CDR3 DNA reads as TGTGCCAGCAGCCCAACGGGACAGGGGCATGAAAAACTGTTTTTT.

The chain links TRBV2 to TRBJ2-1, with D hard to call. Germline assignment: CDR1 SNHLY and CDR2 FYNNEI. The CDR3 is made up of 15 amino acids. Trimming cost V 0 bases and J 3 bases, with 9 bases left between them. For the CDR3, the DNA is TGTGCCAGCAGTGAAGCGCTCGGCGGCTACAATGAGCAGTTCTTC. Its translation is CASSEALGGYNEQFF. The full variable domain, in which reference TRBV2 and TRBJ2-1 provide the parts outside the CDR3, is EPEVTQTPSHQVTQMGQEVILRCVPISNHLYFYWYRQILGQKVEFLVSFYNNEISEKSEIFDDQFSVERPDGSNFTLKIRSTKLEDSAMYFCASSEALGGYNEQFFGPGTRLTVL.